A selection of T cell receptor beta chains follows, all from one sample in a study of T cell responses to AZD1222 COVID-19 vaccine. Sequencing used immunoSEQ multiplex PCR; TCRdb keeps in-frame clones, though not all of them. The table includes fewer than 70,000 clones, roughly nine tenths detected once. Sequenced here: peripheral blood, sampled 28 days after the second AZD1222 dose. Source of these receptors: an adult who received the AZD1222 COVID-19 vaccine. CDR3s include the opening cysteine and the closing phenylalanine or tryptophan. Fields, in order: J gene, clone size, V gene, D gene, CDR3 DNA, CDR3 protein. D genes are given only for firm matches. For some rows the clone size is stated as once, few or many, or as a class when expanded; others skip it.

J: TRBJ1-5
size: -
V: TRBV12-3/TRBV12-4
D: -
DNA: TGTGCCAGCAGTCGATATAGCAATCAGCCCCAGCATTTT
CDR3: CASSRYSNQPQHF

J: TRBJ1-3
size: -
V: TRBV19
D: -
DNA: TGTGCCAGTAGTCCCGACTCTGGAAACACCATATATTTT
CDR3: CASSPDSGNTIYF

J: TRBJ1-3
size: -
V: TRBV5-8
D: TRBD1
DNA: TGTGCCAGCAGCACCGGGACAGGGAGGTCTGGAAACACCATATATTTT
CDR3: CASSTGTGRSGNTIYF

J: TRBJ2-1
size: -
V: TRBV29-1
D: TRBD1
DNA: TGCAGCGTTGAGGGGGACAGGGCCTTAGGGAATGAGCAGTTCTTC
CDR3: CSVEGDRALGNEQFF

J: TRBJ1-3
size: -
V: TRBV15
D: -
DNA: TGTGCCACCAGCAGAGAAGGGCCCCACTCTGGAAACACCATATATTTT
CDR3: CATSREGPHSGNTIYF

J: TRBJ1-5
size: -
V: TRBV9
D: -
DNA: TGTGCCAGCAGTCGGCCGGGGAGCAATCAGCCCCAGCATTTT
CDR3: CASSRPGSNQPQHF

J: TRBJ2-7
size: -
V: TRBV5-4
D: -
DNA: TGTGCCAGCAGCTTGGGGTCAGGGTATTCCTACGAGCAGTACTTC
CDR3: CASSLGSGYSYEQYF

J: TRBJ1-2
size: -
V: TRBV7-9
D: -
DNA: -
CDR3: CASSTSDRWHGYTF

J: TRBJ2-2
size: -
V: TRBV24-1
D: -
DNA: TGTGCCACCAGTGATTTTGTCTCCGGGGAGCTGTTTTTT
CDR3: CATSDFVSGELFF

J: TRBJ2-1
size: -
V: TRBV5-1
D: -
DNA: TGCGCCAGCAGCCGAACGGGACAAGGCTACAATGAGCAGTTCTTC
CDR3: CASSRTGQGYNEQFF

J: TRBJ2-6
size: -
V: TRBV5-1
D: TRBD1
DNA: TGCGCCAGCAACCCAGACCGGACAGGGCCCGAGAGGGGGGCCAACGTCCTGACTTTC
CDR3: CASNPDRTGPERGANVLTF

J: TRBJ1-1
size: few
V: TRBV7-2
D: -
DNA: TGTGCCAGCAGCTTAGGAGTGGAACGTGAAGCTTTCTTT
CDR3: CASSLGVEREAFF

J: TRBJ1-6
size: -
V: TRBV7-2
D: -
DNA: TGTGCCAGCAGCTTCGCCTCCTATAATTCACCCCTCCACTTT
CDR3: CASSFASYNSPLHF

J: TRBJ1-3
size: -
V: TRBV6-4
D: -
DNA: TGTGCCAGCAGTGAGGCAGAACCCATCACCATATATTTT
CDR3: CASSEAEPITIYF

J: TRBJ2-7
size: -
V: TRBV5-1
D: -
DNA: TGCGCCAGCAGCCTTTCCCTGGTCGGCTCCTACGAGCAGTACTTC
CDR3: CASSLSLVGSYEQYF

J: TRBJ2-5
size: -
V: TRBV7-6
D: TRBD1
DNA: TGTGCCAGCAGCTTAGCGGTGACAGGGAACCAAGAGACCCAGTACTTC
CDR3: CASSLAVTGNQETQYF

J: TRBJ1-1
size: few
V: TRBV19
D: -
DNA: TGTGCCAGTAGTACGGTCCCGGGCACTGAAGCTTTCTTT
CDR3: CASSTVPGTEAFF

J: TRBJ1-2
size: -
V: TRBV29-1
D: -
DNA: TGCAGCGTTGTTGGGGCCTTAAACTATGGCTACACCTTC
CDR3: CSVVGALNYGYTF

J: TRBJ1-4
size: -
V: TRBV19
D: -
DNA: TGTGCCAGTAGTATAGTCGATCCCAATGAAAAACTGTTTTTT
CDR3: CASSIVDPNEKLFF

J: TRBJ2-5
size: -
V: TRBV12-3/TRBV12-4
D: -
DNA: TGTGCCAGCAGGACCTTGCAAGAGACCCAGTACTTC
CDR3: CASRTLQETQYF

J: TRBJ2-3
size: -
V: TRBV5-1
D: -
DNA: TGCGCCAGCTTGGAAGGGTTCACAGATACGCAGTATTTT
CDR3: CASLEGFTDTQYF

J: TRBJ1-5
size: -
V: TRBV9
D: -
DNA: TGTGCCAGCAGCCCCCGCTTTGGGAGCAATCAGCCCCAGCATTTT
CDR3: CASSPRFGSNQPQHF

J: TRBJ1-5
size: -
V: TRBV6-2/TRBV6-3
D: -
DNA: TGTGCCAGCAGTTACAGGGCAGGGCTAGAGCCCCAGCATTTT
CDR3: CASSYRAGLEPQHF

J: TRBJ1-2
size: -
V: TRBV7-8
D: -
DNA: TGTGCCAGCAGCCAGGGACCTAGGGATAACTATGGCTACACCTTC
CDR3: CASSQGPRDNYGYTF